A single T cell receptor (beta chain) is shown here with its context. This record comes from a study of control samples from healthy donors and cancer patients. Only in-frame clones appear in the TCRdb table, and some are missing; sequencing was by immunoSEQ multiplex PCR. The sample holds under 85,000 clones, over 85% seen once. The CDR3 length is 15 residues. Trimming took 5 bases from V and 5 from J, leaving 15 bases between them. From germline, CDR1 is MDHEN and CDR2 SYDVKM. The chain employs TRBV28 and TRBJ1-4, with unresolved D. Sequenced input: PBMCs. This TCR was recovered from a woman aged 40-49 years with lung cancer. The DNA for the CDR3 is TGTGCCAGCAGTGCTAGACTAATCCCGAATGAAAAACTGTTTTTT. This translates into CASSARLIPNEKLFF.